This T cell receptor (beta chain) was documented in a study of T cells in Graves' hyperthyroidism and ophthalmopathy. The CDR3 is made up of 12 amino acids. The V and J ends lost 3 bases and 6 bases respectively, with 9 bases between them. Germline-derived CDR1 and CDR2 are ENHRY and SYGVKD. This clonotype showed up just a few times. Researchers amplified the TCR beta CDR3 regions from RNA transcripts. Primed by the HTBI set, a first-round RT-PCR was run on the TCR CDR3. A single record per CDR3 protein comes from TCRdb applying MiXCR to the multiplex PCR reads. The table shows about 500,000 distinct CDR3 sequences, with around 43% occurring only once.

Specimen: peripheral blood or thyroid tissue (not recorded which). This chain joins TRBV10-3 and TRBJ2-7; the D is unclear. This sequence originates from an adult woman with Graves' disease, either hyperthyroidism or ophthalmopathy (not recorded which). DNA for the CDR3: TGTGCCATCAGTGACGCACTTTTCGAGCAGTACTTC. This sequence encodes CAISDALFEQYF.